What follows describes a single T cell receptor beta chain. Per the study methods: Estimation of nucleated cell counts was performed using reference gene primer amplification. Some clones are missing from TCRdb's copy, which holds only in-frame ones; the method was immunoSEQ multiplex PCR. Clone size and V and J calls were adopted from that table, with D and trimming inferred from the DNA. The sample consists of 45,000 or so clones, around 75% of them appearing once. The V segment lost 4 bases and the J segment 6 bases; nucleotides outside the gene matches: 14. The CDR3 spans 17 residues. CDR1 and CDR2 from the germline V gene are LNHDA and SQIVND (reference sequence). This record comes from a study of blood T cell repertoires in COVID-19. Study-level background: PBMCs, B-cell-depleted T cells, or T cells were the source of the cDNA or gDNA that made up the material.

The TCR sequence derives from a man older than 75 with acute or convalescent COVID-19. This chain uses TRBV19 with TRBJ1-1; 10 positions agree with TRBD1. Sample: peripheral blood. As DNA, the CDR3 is TGTGCCAGTAGTAAAAGCAGGGGACAGGGGAGAGGGGCTGAAGCTTTCTTT. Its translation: CASSKSRGQGRGAEAFF.